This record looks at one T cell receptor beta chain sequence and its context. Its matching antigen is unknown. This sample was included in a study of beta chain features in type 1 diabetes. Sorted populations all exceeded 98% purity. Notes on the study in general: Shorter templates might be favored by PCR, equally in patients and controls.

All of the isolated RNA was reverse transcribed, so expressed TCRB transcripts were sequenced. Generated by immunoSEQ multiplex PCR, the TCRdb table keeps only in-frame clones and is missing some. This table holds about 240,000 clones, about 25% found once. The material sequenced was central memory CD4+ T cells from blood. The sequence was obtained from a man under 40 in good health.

This CDR3 is CASSPATGPQETQYF. The DNA for the CDR3 is TGTGCCAGCTCACCCGCGACAGGGCCCCAAGAGACCCAGTACTTC. The chain carries TRBV18 and TRBJ2-5; 7 positions match TRBD1. The V gene's germline CDR1 is KGHSH and CDR2 LQKENI. The CDR3 loop spans 15 amino acids. Germline trimming cut 3 bases from V and 1 base from J; bases unmatched to any gene: 5.